The 10 T cell receptor beta chains below all came from one sample that was sequenced in a study of beta chain features in type 1 diabetes (dated by TCRdb to between 2018 and 2020). The library was prepared using the immunoSEQ multiplex PCR assay. The entire amount of isolated RNA was reverse transcribed using the High Capacity cDNA Reverse Transcription Kit, so the sequenced TCRB transcripts were expressed ones. TCRdb obtained this table from immuneACCESS and retained in-frame rearrangements with V and J assigned. These tables miss some clones; where compared with another copy, unresolved V genes account for less than half of the shortfall, and the remainder is unexplained. The sample data list 150,000 to 200,000 clones, and about 13% of these were observed just once. Of the sample, roughly 0.6% falls within the top ten clones. Sample: central memory CD4+ T cells from blood. The receptor source for this set is a woman aged 18-30 years in good health.

The chain has TRBV19 and TRBJ2-5; possible D gene TRBD2, 6 bases. Trimming shortened V by 5 bases and J by 5 bases, and 15 bases separated the two germline ends. Germline V lookup: CDR1 LNHDA, CDR2 SQIVND (reference sequence). The CDR3 sequence is 14 residues long. CDR3 amino acids: CASSPRGSGETQYF. For the CDR3, the DNA is TGTGCCAGTAGTCCCCGAGGGAGCGGGGAGACCCAGTACTTC.

This clone was seen more than once but under ten times. This chain uses TRBV30 with TRBJ2-1; possibly TRBD1 for D (5 bases). V was shortened by 5 bases and J by 9 bases, with 14 bases between the two germline ends. This CDR3 spans 12 amino acids. CDR1 and CDR2 (germline): GTSNPN, SVGIG (reference sequence). CDR3 residues: CAWARDLGEQFF. CDR3 DNA: TGTGCCTGGGCCAGGGATCTAGGTGAGCAGTTCTTC. Full variable domain (rest looked up from reference TRBV30 and TRBJ2-1): SQTIHQWPATLVQPVGSPLSLECTVEGTSNPNLYWYRQAAGRGLQLLFYSVGIGQISSEVPQNLSASRPQDRQFILSSKKLLLSDSGFYLCAWARDLGEQFFGPGTRLTVL.

The genes are TRBV5-4 and TRBJ2-7, with D perhaps matching TRBD1 (6 bases). Germline CDR1 SGHNT, CDR2 YYREEE (reference sequence). The CDR3 runs 14 residues. The V end was cut by 4 bases, the J end by 0 bases, with 11 bases between. In nucleotides, the CDR3 is TGTGCCAGCAGCCCTACAGGGTACTCCTACGAGCAGTACTTC. Encoded protein: CASSPTGYSYEQYF.

This clone came up a few times. CDR3 sequence reads: CASSFQTGELFF. The CDR3 DNA reads as TGTGCCAGCAGTTTTCAAACCGGGGAGCTGTTTTTT. This sequence joins TRBV28 and TRBJ2-2, with D unclear. Germline V gene sequence: CDR1 MDHEN, CDR2 SYDVKM. There are 12 residues in the CDR3. The V gene lost 3 bases and the J gene lost 5 bases, with 4 bases spanning the gap. The whole variable domain, filled in from reference TRBV28 and TRBJ2-2, reads DVKVTQSSRYLVKRTGEKVFLECVQDMDHENMFWYRQDPGLGLRLIYFSYDVKMKEKGDIPEGYSVSREKKERFSLILESASTNQTSMYLCASSFQTGELFFGEGSRLTVL.

The J gene is TRBJ2-1, the V gene TRBV7-3; D gene ambiguous. CDR3 length equals 13 residues. Germline values: CDR1 SGHTA, CDR2 FQGTGA. Trimming took off 2 bases at V and 10 bases at J, with 12 bases between the two ends. The CDR3 region has the DNA TGTGCCAGCAGCTTAGGTTTGGGCAGGGAGCAGTTCTTC. Protein sequence: CASSLGLGREQFF.

This clone was picked up a small number of times. V gene TRBV28 combines with J gene TRBJ1-2; 7 nucleotides align to TRBD1. The trim removed 3 bases at V and 4 bases at J, leaving 5 bases unmatched. Germline assignment: CDR1 MDHEN and CDR2 SYDVKM. CDR3 length: 14 amino acids. The CDR3 DNA reads as TGTGCCAGCAGTTTGGGACAGACGATCTATGGCTACACCTTC. Protein product: CASSLGQTIYGYTF.

The chain combines TRBV10-3 with TRBJ2-7, with D possibly TRBD2 on 6 matching bases. The V gene's germline CDR1 is ENHRY and CDR2 SYGVKD. V was cut by 2 bases and J by 3 bases, with 8 bases left in between. CDR3 size: 13 residues. The CDR3: CAISEREDYEQYF. The CDR3 DNA reads TGTGCCATCAGTGAGAGGGAGGACTACGAGCAGTACTTC.

This clone was detected only a few times. For the CDR3, the DNA is TGTGCCAGCAGTTACACCCGAGAGAATGAGCAGTTCTTC. Translation gives CASSYTRENEQFF. The V gene is TRBV6-6, the J gene TRBJ2-1, with D unresolved. The CDR3 totals 13 residues. Germline V gene lookup returns CDR1 MNHNY and CDR2 SVGAGI (reference sequence). Trimming cost V 2 bases and J 7 bases, with 9 bases left between them.

This clone was counted a few times. The rearrangement joins TRBV10-3 to TRBJ2-3; 8 bases fit TRBD1. The germline V gene encodes CDR1 ENHRY and CDR2 SYGVKD. The J segment lost 2 bases and the V segment lost 3 bases, leaving 4 bases of the junction unmatched. The CDR3 extends over 15 amino acids. CDR3 sequence: CAISDNRGFTDTQYF. In nucleotides, the CDR3 is TGTGCCATCAGTGACAACAGGGGGTTCACAGATACGCAGTATTTT.

This clone turned up a few times. The gene calls are TRBV28 and TRBJ1-1, with D perhaps TRBD1 (6 bases). Germline assignment: CDR1 MDHEN and CDR2 SYDVKM. This CDR3 is built from 14 residues. The germline V and J ends were trimmed by 5 bases and 5 bases, with 15 bases remaining between them. The DNA for the CDR3 is TGTGCCAGCAGTCCACACAGGGTGGGGACTGAAGCTTTCTTT. Protein: CASSPHRVGTEAFF.